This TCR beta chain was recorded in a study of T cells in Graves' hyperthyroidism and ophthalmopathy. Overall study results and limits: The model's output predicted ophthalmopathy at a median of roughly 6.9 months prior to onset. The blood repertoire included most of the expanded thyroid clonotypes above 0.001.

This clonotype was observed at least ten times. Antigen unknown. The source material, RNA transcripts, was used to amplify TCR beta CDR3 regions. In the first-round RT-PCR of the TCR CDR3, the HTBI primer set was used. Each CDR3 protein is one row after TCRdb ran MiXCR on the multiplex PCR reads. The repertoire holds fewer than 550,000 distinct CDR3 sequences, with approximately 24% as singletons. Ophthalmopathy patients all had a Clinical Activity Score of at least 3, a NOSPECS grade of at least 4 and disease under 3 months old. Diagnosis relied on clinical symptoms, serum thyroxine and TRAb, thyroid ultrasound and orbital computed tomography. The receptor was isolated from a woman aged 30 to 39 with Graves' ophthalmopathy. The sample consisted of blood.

CDR3 in amino acids: CASSFSRLYQETQYF. CDR3 bases: TGTGCCAGCAGTTTCAGCAGATTGTACCAAGAGACCCAGTACTTC. This chain connects TRBV27 to TRBJ2-5; D is ambiguous. Per the germline V gene, CDR1 is MNHEY and CDR2 is SMNVEV (reference sequence). CDR3 length: 15 amino acids. V gave up 3 bases and J gave up 0 bases, with 11 bases separating them.